This passage covers 3 T cell receptor beta chains from one sample sequenced in a study of a mutant IDH1 vaccine in newly diagnosed glioma. The protocol was immunoSEQ multiplex PCR, while the TCRdb copy is restricted to in-frame clones and leaves out a portion. This sample has tens of thousands of clones; 65% to 85% occur once, and the top ten carry over 7%. The sample's time point: week 23, last vaccination. Vaccination comprised doses that each held 300 ug of mutant IDH1 20-mer peptide, plus topical imiquimod. These receptors' targets are unknown. This material consisted of PBMCs, taken from a glioma patient whose treatment included an IDH1 peptide vaccine. All receptors derive from a woman under 30 with glioma.

The genes are TRBV28 and TRBJ2-7, with D possibly being TRBD1 (6 bases). The germline V and J ends were trimmed by 4 bases and 3 bases, with 7 bases remaining between them. The CDR3 sequence is 12 residues long. Germline CDR1 MDHEN, CDR2 SYDVKM. CDR3 region: CASSWTDYEQYF. The CDR3 DNA reads as TGTGCCAGCAGTTGGACAGACTACGAGCAGTACTTC. Full variable domain (rest looked up from reference TRBV28 and TRBJ2-7): DVKVTQSSRYLVKRTGEKVFLECVQDMDHENMFWYRQDPGLGLRLIYFSYDVKMKEKGDIPEGYSVSREKKERFSLILESASTNQTSMYLCASSWTDYEQYFGPGTRLTVT.

The chain uses TRBV18 and TRBJ2-7; TRBD2 agrees at 12 bases. The V gene's germline CDR1 is KGHSH and CDR2 LQKENI. V gave up 3 bases and J gave up 3 bases; unmatched junction bases: 6. The CDR3 spans 16 residues. This CDR3 reads CASSPTLAGGLYEQYF. The CDR3 region has the DNA TGTGCCAGCTCACCGACACTAGCGGGGGGACTCTACGAGCAGTACTTC.

This rearrangement joins TRBV12-5 to TRBJ2-1; 15 positions agree with TRBD2. Trimming took 1 base from V and 9 from J; bases not matched to a gene: 1. Germline V lookup: CDR1 LGHNT, CDR2 FRNRAP. The CDR3 length is 15 residues. The CDR3 DNA reads TGTGCTAGTGGTTTGGGGACTAGCGGGAGGGGTGAGCAGTTCTTC. As protein: CASGLGTSGRGEQFF.